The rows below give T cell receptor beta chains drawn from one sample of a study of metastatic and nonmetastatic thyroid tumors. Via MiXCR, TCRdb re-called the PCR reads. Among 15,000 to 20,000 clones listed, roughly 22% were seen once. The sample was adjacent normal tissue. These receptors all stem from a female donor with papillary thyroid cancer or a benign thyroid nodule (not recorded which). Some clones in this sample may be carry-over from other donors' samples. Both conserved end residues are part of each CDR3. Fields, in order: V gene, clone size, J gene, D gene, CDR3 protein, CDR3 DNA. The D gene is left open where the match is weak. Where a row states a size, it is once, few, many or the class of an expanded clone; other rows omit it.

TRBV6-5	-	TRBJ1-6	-	CASSYVGSSSPLHF	TGTGCCAGCAGTTACGTGGGATCCAGCTCACCCCTCCACTTT
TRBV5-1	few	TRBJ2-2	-	CASSLAGGTFTGELFF	TGCGCCAGCAGCTTGGCAGGTGGGACCTTCACCGGGGAGCTGTTTTTT
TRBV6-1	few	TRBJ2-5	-	CASMKTASETQYF	TGTGCCAGCATGAAGACTGCCTCGGAGACCCAGTACTTC
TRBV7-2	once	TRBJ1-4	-	CASSFTGPNEKLFF	TGTGCCAGCAGCTTCACTGGGCCTAATGAAAAACTGTTTTTT
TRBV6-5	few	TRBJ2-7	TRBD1	CASSYQIGPGQGQGEQYF	TGTGCCAGCAGTTACCAGATTGGCCCCGGACAGGGTCAGGGGGAGCAGTACTTC
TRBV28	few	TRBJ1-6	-	CASSLPTSYNSPLHF	TGTGCCAGCAGTTTACCGACCTCCTATAATTCACCCCTCCACTTT
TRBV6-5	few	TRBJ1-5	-	CASSYGGNSNQPQHF	TGTGCCAGCAGTTACGGGGGGAATAGCAATCAGCCCCAGCATTTT
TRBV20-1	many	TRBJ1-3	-	CSARDSGGHSGNTIYF	TGCAGTGCTAGAGATAGCGGGGGCCACTCTGGAAACACCATATATTTT
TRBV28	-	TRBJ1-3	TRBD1	CASSFPGQTGNTIYF	TGTGCCAGCAGTTTTCCGGGACAGACTGGAAACACCATATATTTT
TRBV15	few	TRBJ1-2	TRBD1	CATSRDWQGEYGYTF	TGTGCCACCAGCAGAGATTGGCAGGGGGAATATGGCTACACCTTC
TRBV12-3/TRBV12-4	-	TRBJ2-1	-	CASSLGGTTKFF	TGTGCCAGCAGTTTAGGGGGGACGACTAAGTTCTTC
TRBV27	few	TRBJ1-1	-	CASSLSANTEAFF	TGTGCCAGCAGTTTATCGGCGAACACTGAAGCTTTCTTT
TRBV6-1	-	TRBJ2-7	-	CASRPRPVSVYEQYF	TGTGCCAGCAGGCCTAGGCCTGTCTCGGTCTACGAGCAGTACTTC
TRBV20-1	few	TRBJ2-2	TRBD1	CSATPGTGGTGELFF	TGCAGTGCCACGCCCGGGACAGGGGGTACCGGGGAGCTGTTTTTT
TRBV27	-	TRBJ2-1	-	CASSLQADFYNEQFF	TGTGCCAGCAGTTTGCAAGCGGACTTCTACAATGAGCAGTTCTTC
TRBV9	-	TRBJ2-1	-	CSSSVSIGASRGWIF	TGTTCCAGCAGCGTATCAATAGGAGCTAGCCGGGGGTGGATCTTC
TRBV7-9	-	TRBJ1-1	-	CASSLIKGGTEAFF	TGTGCCAGCAGCTTGATCAAAGGGGGCACTGAAGCTTTCTTT
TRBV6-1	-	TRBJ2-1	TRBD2	CASSVTSGGVGYNEHFF	TGTGCCAGCAGTGTAACTAGCGGGGGGGTGGGCTACAATGAGCATTTCTTC
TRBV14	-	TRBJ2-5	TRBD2	CASSQTPLPGQWWASGQETQYF	TGTGCCAGCAGCCAAACCCCTCTCCCCGGGCAGTGGTGGGCTAGCGGACAAGAGACCCAGTACTTC
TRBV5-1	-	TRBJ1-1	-	CASSLFTGKNTEAFF	TGCGCCAGCAGCTTGTTCACAGGGAAGAACACTGAAGCTTTCTTT
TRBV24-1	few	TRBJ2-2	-	CATSDLGQGSAGELFF	TGTGCCACCAGTGATTTGGGGCAGGGATCGGCCGGGGAGCTGTTTTTT
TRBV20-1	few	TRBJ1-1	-	CSPRRGSITEAFF	TGCAGTCCGCGCAGGGGTTCAATAACTGAAGCTTTCTTT
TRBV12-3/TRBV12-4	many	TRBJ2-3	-	CASSFRADTQYF	TGTGCCAGCAGTTTCAGGGCAGATACGCAGTATTTT
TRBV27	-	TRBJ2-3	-	CASSRSSTDAQYF	TGTGCCAGCAGCCGGTCCAGCACAGATGCGCAGTATTTT
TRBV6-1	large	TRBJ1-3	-	CASRTGYSGNTIYF	TGTGCCAGCAGAACAGGGTATTCTGGAAACACCATATATTTT